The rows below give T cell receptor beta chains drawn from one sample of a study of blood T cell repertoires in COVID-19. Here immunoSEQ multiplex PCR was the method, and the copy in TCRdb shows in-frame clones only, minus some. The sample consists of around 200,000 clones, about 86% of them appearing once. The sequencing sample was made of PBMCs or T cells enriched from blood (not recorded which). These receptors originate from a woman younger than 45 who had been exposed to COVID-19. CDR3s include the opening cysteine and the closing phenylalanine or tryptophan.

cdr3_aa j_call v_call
CASSTWTGGSGNTIYF TRBJ1-3 TRBV11-2
CASSPRDRGTGNTIYF TRBJ1-3 TRBV3-1/TRBV3-2
CASSSDREGGYTF TRBJ1-2 TRBV7-2
CASTQGSYGYTF TRBJ1-2 TRBV7-2
CASRPPGQGNGYTF TRBJ1-2 TRBV5-1
CASSLDTLNTEAFF TRBJ1-1 TRBV5-1
CASSPFGGNTEAFF TRBJ1-1 TRBV6-5
CASSPGPLRGGANVLTF TRBJ2-6 TRBV6-2/TRBV6-3
CASSIGGVRGAEGTEAFF TRBJ1-1 TRBV19
CASRGQGERTQYF TRBJ2-5 TRBV6-5
CASSQTGSRYTGELFF TRBJ2-2 TRBV18
CATSTGNQPQHF TRBJ1-5 TRBV15
CASSETPGSSYGYTF TRBJ1-2 TRBV5-5
CASSPTPGQGMYEQYF TRBJ2-7 TRBV5-5
CASSWTTGRNEKLFF TRBJ1-4 TRBV7-2
CASSPRPFLGAGSDGYTF TRBJ1-2 TRBV18
CSVEEFYGYTF TRBJ1-2 TRBV29-1
CASSPGHPRDNSPLHF TRBJ1-6 TRBV27
CASSQSAVSSGNTIYF TRBJ1-3 TRBV4-2
CASSPGIGYTF TRBJ1-2 TRBV11-2
CASSSYRENTIYF TRBJ1-3 TRBV5-8
CAISESGQGLHF TRBJ1-5 TRBV10-3
CASSVEGTGVGEQYF TRBJ2-7 TRBV9
CASSFGPGGYSGELFF TRBJ2-2 TRBV5-4
CASSHGSGGSYNSPLHF TRBJ1-6 TRBV3-1/TRBV3-2
CASSPGGSGGAFETQYF TRBJ2-5 TRBV5-4
CASSFRGRPLDSPLHF TRBJ1-6 TRBV5-1